These T cell receptor beta chains were read from a single sample in a study of cytomegalovirus exposure and HLA in healthy donors. The data were produced by immunoSEQ multiplex PCR, yet TCRdb's version contains in-frame clones alone and is incomplete. This sample has more than 150,000 clones, with approximately 85% found just once. The sample taken for sequencing was PBMCs. These receptors were taken from a woman between 18 and 29 years old in good health and CMV-seronegative. Both conserved end residues are part of each CDR3. D genes are given only for firm matches. Rows give clone size only sometimes, using once, few, many, or a class for an expanded clone.

CDR3: CASSPTGGGGYTF; DNA: TGCGCCAGCAGCCCCACGGGGGGAGGTGGCTACACCTTC; length: 13; D: .; J: TRBJ1-2; size: .; V: TRBV5-1
CDR3: CASSPGLAGDYEQYF; DNA: TGTGCCAGCTCCCCCGGACTAGCGGGAGACTACGAGCAGTACTTC; length: 15; D: TRBD2; J: TRBJ2-7; size: .; V: TRBV18
CDR3: CASSEGGAGPYNEQFF; DNA: TGCGCCAGCAGTGAGGGGGGAGCGGGACCGTACAATGAGCAGTTCTTC; length: 16; D: TRBD2; J: TRBJ2-1; size: .; V: TRBV10-1
CDR3: CASSPNLQGARDTQYF; DNA: TGCGCCAGCAGTCCGAACCTTCAGGGGGCAAGAGATACGCAGTATTTT; length: 16; D: TRBD1; J: TRBJ2-3; size: .; V: TRBV23-1
CDR3: CASSPTGLAAGNEQFF; DNA: TGCGCCAGCAGCCCTACCGGACTAGCGGCTGGCAATGAGCAGTTCTTC; length: 16; D: TRBD2; J: TRBJ2-1; size: .; V: TRBV5-1
CDR3: CASSLDSFTTDTQYF; DNA: TGTGCCAGCAGCTTAGACAGTTTCACCACAGATACGCAGTATTTT; length: 15; D: .; J: TRBJ2-3; size: .; V: TRBV7-2
CDR3: CASSQDLGTGGRETQYF; DNA: TGTGCCAGCAGCCAAGATCTAGGGACAGGGGGCAGGGAGACCCAGTACTTC; length: 17; D: TRBD1; J: TRBJ2-5; size: .; V: TRBV14
CDR3: CASSLALGLGETQYF; DNA: TGTGCCAGCAGCTTAGCCCTGGGGCTAGGGGAGACCCAGTACTTC; length: 15; D: .; J: TRBJ2-5; size: .; V: TRBV7-6
CDR3: CASTSAGVETQYF; DNA: TGTGCCAGTACCTCGGCAGGGGTCGAGACCCAGTACTTC; length: 13; D: .; J: TRBJ2-5; size: .; V: TRBV19
CDR3: CASSYPESYEQYF; DNA: TGTGCCAGCAGTTACCCGGAGTCCTACGAGCAGTACTTC; length: 13; D: .; J: TRBJ2-7; size: .; V: TRBV6-5
CDR3: CASSYPAEGAYNEQFF; DNA: TGTGCCAGCAGTTACCCAGCGGAGGGCGCCTACAATGAGCAGTTCTTC; length: 16; D: .; J: TRBJ2-1; size: .; V: TRBV7-6
CDR3: CASSSDRVDYGYTF; DNA: TGTGCCAGCAGCTCAGACAGGGTGGACTATGGCTACACCTTC; length: 14; D: TRBD1; J: TRBJ1-2; size: .; V: TRBV2
CDR3: CASSLAPGQGETQYF; DNA: TGTGCCAGCAGCTTGGCCCCCGGTCAGGGAGAGACCCAGTACTTC; length: 15; D: .; J: TRBJ2-5; size: .; V: TRBV11-1
CDR3: CARTCQGTDTQYF; DNA: TGTGCCAGGACCTGCCAGGGCACAGATACGCAGTATTTT; length: 13; D: .; J: TRBJ2-3; size: .; V: TRBV11-2
CDR3: CASSPLDSQALFF; DNA: TGTGCCAGCTCACCCCTGGACAGTCAAGCACTGTTTTTT; length: 13; D: .; J: TRBJ1-4; size: .; V: TRBV18
CDR3: CASSRTGATDTQYF; DNA: TGTGCCAGCAGTCGGACAGGGGCCACGGATACGCAGTATTTT; length: 14; D: TRBD1; J: TRBJ2-3; size: once; V: TRBV27
CDR3: CATSRGNRGLTDTQYF; DNA: TGTGCCACCAGCAGAGGGAACAGGGGACTGACAGATACGCAGTATTTT; length: 16; D: .; J: TRBJ2-3; size: .; V: TRBV15
CDR3: CASSLGGDRTDTQYF; DNA: TGTGCCAGCAGCTTGGGGGGAGACCGCACAGATACGCAGTATTTT; length: 15; D: .; J: TRBJ2-3; size: once; V: TRBV11-1
CDR3: CASSIGDRALREQYF; DNA: TGTGCCAGTAGTATAGGAGACAGGGCCTTGCGCGAGCAGTACTTC; length: 15; D: TRBD1; J: TRBJ2-7; size: .; V: TRBV19
CDR3: CASSFLGTVSYEQYF; DNA: TGTGCCAGCAGCTTTCTCGGGACAGTCTCCTACGAGCAGTACTTC; length: 15; D: TRBD1; J: TRBJ2-7; size: .; V: TRBV7-8
CDR3: CASSLGGRGQPQHF; DNA: TGTGCCAGCAGCTTGGGAGGGAGGGGTCAGCCCCAGCATTTT; length: 14; D: .; J: TRBJ1-5; size: .; V: TRBV5-4
CDR3: CASSLRVRATSGANVLTF; DNA: TGTGCCAGCAGCTTACGGGTCCGCGCCACCTCTGGGGCCAACGTCCTGACTTTC; length: 18; D: .; J: TRBJ2-6; size: .; V: TRBV7-8
CDR3: CASSESLRWQLNTEAFF; DNA: TGTGCCAGCAGTGAGAGCCTCAGGTGGCAGCTGAACACTGAAGCTTTCTTT; length: 17; D: .; J: TRBJ1-1; size: .; V: TRBV6-1
CDR3: CASTFTGGATNEKLFF; DNA: TGTGCCAGCACTTTTACAGGGGGCGCAACTAATGAAAAACTGTTTTTT; length: 16; D: TRBD1; J: TRBJ1-4; size: once; V: TRBV28
CDR3: CASSHGTSGGQETQYF; DNA: TGTGCCAGCAGCCACGGGACTAGCGGGGGGCAAGAGACCCAGTACTTC; length: 16; D: TRBD2; J: TRBJ2-5; size: few; V: TRBV7-9
CDR3: CATLEDSANYGYTF; DNA: TGTGCCACTCTTGAGGACAGCGCTAACTATGGCTACACCTTC; length: 14; D: .; J: TRBJ1-2; size: few; V: TRBV7-9
CDR3: CASSLTGVHEQYF; DNA: TGTGCCAGCAGTTTGACGGGTGTCCACGAGCAGTACTTC; length: 13; D: .; J: TRBJ2-7; size: .; V: TRBV28
CDR3: CASKREGGSYGYTF; DNA: TGTGCCAGCAAGAGGGAGGGAGGTTCGTATGGCTACACCTTC; length: 14; D: .; J: TRBJ1-2; size: .; V: TRBV2
CDR3: CASSPSAANTEAFF; DNA: TGTGCCAGCTCACCATCGGCGGCGAACACTGAAGCTTTCTTT; length: 14; D: .; J: TRBJ1-1; size: .; V: TRBV18
CDR3: CASSLTGGTYEQYF; DNA: TGTGCCAGCAGCTTGACAGGGGGAACCTACGAGCAGTACTTC; length: 14; D: TRBD1; J: TRBJ2-7; size: .; V: TRBV11-1
CDR3: CASSFQAGGNPTQHF; DNA: TGTGCCAGCAGCTTCCAGGCGGGCGGGAACCCGACCCAGCACTTC; length: 15; D: .; J: TRBJ2-5; size: .; V: TRBV7-7
CDR3: CAISESGTDYGYTF; DNA: TGTGCCATCAGTGAGTCGGGGACAGACTATGGCTACACCTTC; length: 14; D: TRBD1; J: TRBJ1-2; size: .; V: TRBV10-3
CDR3: CASSVELAGVYEQYF; DNA: TGTGCCAGCAGCGTAGAACTAGCGGGGGTATACGAGCAGTACTTC; length: 15; D: TRBD2; J: TRBJ2-7; size: .; V: TRBV9
CDR3: CASSEQGLTEAFF; DNA: TGTGCCAGCAGTGAACAGGGGCTGACTGAAGCTTTCTTT; length: 13; D: .; J: TRBJ1-1; size: .; V: TRBV6-1
CDR3: CAGSPRHYTEAFF; DNA: TGTGCCGGCAGCCCCCGACATTACACTGAAGCTTTCTTT; length: 13; D: .; J: TRBJ1-1; size: once; V: TRBV27
CDR3: CASSNPGQGDAEAFF; DNA: TGTGCCAGCAGTAACCCGGGACAGGGGGACGCTGAAGCTTTCTTT; length: 15; D: TRBD1; J: TRBJ1-1; size: .; V: TRBV6-5
CDR3: CASSLSLTGRHGYTF; DNA: TGTGCCAGCAGTCTCTCCCTGACAGGGCGGCATGGCTACACCTTC; length: 15; D: TRBD1; J: TRBJ1-2; size: .; V: TRBV27
CDR3: CASSQDDSYEQFF; DNA: TGCGCCAGCAGCCAAGATGATAGCTATGAGCAGTTCTTC; length: 13; D: .; J: TRBJ2-1; size: .; V: TRBV4-1
CDR3: CASSSKGGSYNEQFF; DNA: TGTGCCAGTAGTTCGAAAGGAGGCTCCTACAATGAGCAGTTCTTC; length: 15; D: .; J: TRBJ2-1; size: .; V: TRBV19
CDR3: CASSWTTGNEAFF; DNA: TGTGCCAGCAGTTGGACGACAGGGAATGAAGCTTTCTTT; length: 13; D: TRBD1; J: TRBJ1-1; size: once; V: TRBV6-1
CDR3: CASDRGTGANVLTF; DNA: TGTGCCAGCGACAGGGGAACCGGGGCCAACGTCCTGACTTTC; length: 14; D: TRBD1; J: TRBJ2-6; size: .; V: TRBV2
CDR3: CASSLWGGDYGYTF; DNA: TGTGCCAGCAGTTTATGGGGCGGAGACTATGGCTACACCTTC; length: 14; D: .; J: TRBJ1-2; size: .; V: TRBV27
CDR3: CASSRGGSNEQFF; DNA: TGTGCCAGCAGCAGGGGGGGGAGTAATGAGCAGTTCTTC; length: 13; D: .; J: TRBJ2-1; size: .; V: TRBV7-3
CDR3: CASSLDPRGSLNTEAFF; DNA: TGTGCCAGCAGCTTAGATCCGCGGGGCAGCCTAAACACTGAAGCTTTCTTT; length: 17; D: .; J: TRBJ1-1; size: .; V: TRBV7-8
CDR3: CASSLEGGRAYYEQYF; DNA: TGTGCCAGCAGCTTGGAGGGGGGGAGGGCCTATTACGAGCAGTACTTC; length: 16; D: .; J: TRBJ2-7; size: once; V: TRBV5-4
CDR3: CVISGDTDTQYF; DNA: TGTGTCATAAGCGGTGACACAGATACGCAGTATTTT; length: 12; D: .; J: TRBJ2-3; size: .; V: TRBV6-1
CDR3: CAWSVGLIYEQYF; DNA: TGTGCCTGGAGTGTAGGACTCATCTACGAGCAGTACTTC; length: 13; D: .; J: TRBJ2-7; size: .; V: TRBV30
CDR3: CASLGALTSGANVLTF; DNA: TGTGCCAGCCTGGGGGCTTTAACATCTGGGGCCAACGTCCTGACTTTC; length: 16; D: .; J: TRBJ2-6; size: few; V: TRBV25-1
CDR3: CASSVTSGVEKGEQYF; DNA: TGTGCCAGCAGTGTGACTAGCGGGGTAGAGAAGGGCGAGCAGTACTTC; length: 16; D: TRBD2; J: TRBJ2-7; size: few; V: TRBV6-1
CDR3: CASSGTQWEYNEQFF; DNA: TGTGCCAGCAGCGGGACTCAATGGGAGTACAATGAGCAGTTCTTC; length: 15; D: TRBD2; J: TRBJ2-1; size: few; V: TRBV19
CDR3: CATGFMNTEAFF; DNA: TGTGCCACCGGGTTCATGAACACTGAAGCTTTCTTT; length: 12; D: .; J: TRBJ1-1; size: .; V: TRBV27